A single T cell receptor (beta chain) is shown here with its context. Antigen specificity is unknown. Here immunoSEQ multiplex PCR was the method, and the copy in TCRdb shows in-frame clones only, minus some. The data hold 490,000 or so clones, with around 78% observed a single time. The data derive from a study of shared clonotypes between healthy human individuals. Looked up from germline, CDR1 is SGHRS and CDR2 is YFSETQ. This CDR3 is 15 amino acids long. Trimming took 4 bases from V and 3 from J; bases not matched to a gene: 3. Study-wide results and caveats: Sequencing depth was predicted to influence how clonotypes are shared among donors.

Donors were healthy HIV-negative adults without recent acute infections or vaccinations. The sequencing sample was made of PBMCs. The J gene is TRBJ2-5, the V gene TRBV5-1, with 13 bases fitting TRBD2. This TCR came from a woman aged 40-49 years in good health. Some clones in this sample may be carry-over from other donors' samples. The CDR3 sequence: CASSRGTSGKETQYF. The CDR3 coding sequence is TGCGCCAGCAGCAGAGGGACTAGCGGGAAAGAGACCCAGTACTTC.